The rows below give T cell receptor beta chains drawn from one sample of a study of PD-1 blockade in mismatch repair-deficient tumors. Produced via immunoSEQ multiplex PCR; TCRdb's table is partial and in-frame only. The sample has 40,000 to 60,000 clones, about 85% seen once. The starting material was peripheral blood, obtained roughly 21 weeks after starting pembrolizumab. These receptor sequences come from an adult with mismatch repair-deficient cancer. Each CDR3 is given with its conserved first and last residue. The order of the fields is CDR3 length, D gene, clone size, J gene, V gene, CDR3 protein, CDR3 DNA. A D gene is named only where the DNA matches it firmly. For some rows the clone size is stated as once, few or many, or as a class when expanded; others skip it.

cdr3_length: 15
d_call: -
clone_size: -
j_call: TRBJ1-1
v_call: TRBV4-1
cdr3_aa: CASSQFVGGDTEAFF
cdr3_nt: TGCGCCAGCAGCCAATTTGTCGGGGGGGACACTGAAGCTTTCTTT

cdr3_length: 14
d_call: -
clone_size: -
j_call: TRBJ2-3
v_call: TRBV5-4
cdr3_aa: CASSIQGGADTQYF
cdr3_nt: TGTGCCAGCAGTATCCAGGGAGGTGCAGATACGCAGTATTTT

cdr3_length: 13
d_call: -
clone_size: -
j_call: TRBJ2-3
v_call: TRBV7-2
cdr3_aa: CASSLATRDTQYF
cdr3_nt: TGTGCCAGCAGCTTAGCGACTAGGGATACGCAGTATTTT

cdr3_length: 15
d_call: TRBD1
clone_size: -
j_call: TRBJ1-3
v_call: TRBV19
cdr3_aa: CASSGQGASGNTIYF
cdr3_nt: TGTGCCAGTAGCGGACAGGGGGCCTCTGGAAACACCATATATTTT

cdr3_length: 13
d_call: -
clone_size: -
j_call: TRBJ2-2
v_call: TRBV19
cdr3_aa: CASSIMSTGELFF
cdr3_nt: TGTGCCAGTAGTATTATGAGCACCGGGGAGCTGTTTTTT

cdr3_length: 14
d_call: -
clone_size: -
j_call: TRBJ2-3
v_call: TRBV7-9
cdr3_aa: CASSSGAVPDTQYF
cdr3_nt: TGTGCCAGCAGCTCGGGGGCTGTCCCAGATACGCAGTATTTT

cdr3_length: 13
d_call: -
clone_size: -
j_call: TRBJ2-7
v_call: TRBV7-8
cdr3_aa: CASSLDVGREQYF
cdr3_nt: TGTGCCAGCAGCTTAGATGTGGGCCGGGAGCAGTACTTC

cdr3_length: 15
d_call: -
clone_size: -
j_call: TRBJ1-1
v_call: TRBV5-6
cdr3_aa: CASSTVGGRNTEAFF
cdr3_nt: TGTGCCAGCAGTACGGTTGGGGGGCGGAACACTGAAGCTTTCTTT

cdr3_length: 19
d_call: TRBD2
clone_size: -
j_call: TRBJ2-4
v_call: TRBV7-8
cdr3_aa: CASSYEGTRYLEAKNIQYF
cdr3_nt: TGTGCCAGCAGCTATGAGGGGACTAGATATTTGGAGGCCAAAAACATTCAGTACTTC

cdr3_length: 13
d_call: -
clone_size: -
j_call: TRBJ2-7
v_call: TRBV28
cdr3_aa: CASSPTVTYEQYF
cdr3_nt: TGTGCCAGCAGTCCTACAGTAACCTACGAGCAGTACTTC

cdr3_length: 13
d_call: -
clone_size: -
j_call: TRBJ2-5
v_call: TRBV7-6
cdr3_aa: CASSLRGSETQYF
cdr3_nt: TGTGCCAGCAGCTTAAGAGGGAGCGAGACCCAGTACTTC

cdr3_length: 15
d_call: -
clone_size: -
j_call: TRBJ2-1
v_call: TRBV6-1
cdr3_aa: CASSERGHRVGEQFF
cdr3_nt: TGTGCCAGCAGTGAAAGGGGACACAGGGTGGGTGAGCAGTTCTTC

cdr3_length: 15
d_call: TRBD2
clone_size: -
j_call: TRBJ2-7
v_call: TRBV15
cdr3_aa: CATSSGTSGSYEQYF
cdr3_nt: TGTGCCACCAGCTCCGGGACTAGCGGCTCCTACGAGCAGTACTTC

cdr3_length: 16
d_call: TRBD2
clone_size: once
j_call: TRBJ2-7
v_call: TRBV11-3
cdr3_aa: CASSPVGGLANYEQYF
cdr3_nt: TGTGCCAGCAGCCCTGTTGGTGGACTAGCGAACTACGAGCAGTACTTC

cdr3_length: 14
d_call: TRBD1
clone_size: -
j_call: TRBJ1-2
v_call: TRBV6-5
cdr3_aa: CASSYLTGNYGYTF
cdr3_nt: TGTGCCAGCAGTTACCTGACAGGGAACTATGGCTACACCTTC

cdr3_length: 17
d_call: -
clone_size: -
j_call: TRBJ2-6
v_call: TRBV28
cdr3_aa: CASSLSGQDSGANVLTF
cdr3_nt: TGTGCCAGCAGTCTCTCAGGCCAGGACTCTGGGGCCAACGTCCTGACTTTC

cdr3_length: 15
d_call: -
clone_size: -
j_call: TRBJ2-3
v_call: TRBV7-9
cdr3_aa: CASSLGGTNTDTQYF
cdr3_nt: TGTGCCAGCAGCTTAGGGGGGACCAACACAGATACGCAGTATTTT

cdr3_length: 14
d_call: TRBD1
clone_size: -
j_call: TRBJ2-7
v_call: TRBV7-7
cdr3_aa: CASSIGQGFYEQYF
cdr3_nt: TGTGCTAGCAGCATTGGACAGGGATTCTACGAGCAGTACTTC

cdr3_length: 15
d_call: -
clone_size: -
j_call: TRBJ2-7
v_call: TRBV14
cdr3_aa: CASSQDLVASYEQYF
cdr3_nt: TGTGCCAGCAGCCAAGATTTGGTAGCATCCTACGAGCAGTACTTC

cdr3_length: 16
d_call: TRBD1
clone_size: -
j_call: TRBJ2-3
v_call: TRBV14
cdr3_aa: CASSQDSGGRTDTQYF
cdr3_nt: TGTGCCAGCAGCCAAGATTCAGGGGGACGGACAGATACGCAGTATTTT

cdr3_length: 15
d_call: TRBD2
clone_size: -
j_call: TRBJ2-2
v_call: TRBV7-8
cdr3_aa: CASSFRTSNTGELFF
cdr3_nt: TGTGCCAGCAGCTTCAGGACTAGCAACACCGGGGAGCTGTTTTTT

cdr3_length: 15
d_call: -
clone_size: few
j_call: TRBJ1-2
v_call: TRBV7-2
cdr3_aa: CASSLAGGGNYGYTF
cdr3_nt: TGTGCCAGCAGCTTAGCCGGGGGTGGGAACTATGGCTACACCTTC

cdr3_length: 15
d_call: -
clone_size: -
j_call: TRBJ2-2
v_call: TRBV5-1
cdr3_aa: CASSLQGTNTGELFF
cdr3_nt: TGCGCCAGCAGCTTGCAGGGAACAAACACCGGGGAGCTGTTTTTT

cdr3_length: 14
d_call: -
clone_size: -
j_call: TRBJ2-3
v_call: TRBV5-4
cdr3_aa: CASSQYRTTDTQYF
cdr3_nt: TGTGCCAGCAGCCAATACCGGACCACAGATACGCAGTATTTT

cdr3_length: 14
d_call: TRBD1
clone_size: -
j_call: TRBJ2-5
v_call: TRBV19
cdr3_aa: CASASDRAGETQYF
cdr3_nt: TGTGCCAGTGCCTCCGACAGGGCTGGAGAGACCCAGTACTTC

cdr3_length: 17
d_call: -
clone_size: -
j_call: TRBJ2-5
v_call: TRBV7-9
cdr3_aa: CASSLAPRLRASETQYF
cdr3_nt: TGTGCCAGCAGCTTAGCCCCACGTCTCAGGGCGTCAGAGACCCAGTACTTC

cdr3_length: 13
d_call: -
clone_size: -
j_call: TRBJ2-3
v_call: TRBV6-1
cdr3_aa: CASSARATDTQYF
cdr3_nt: TGTGCCAGCAGTGCAAGGGCAACAGATACGCAGTATTTT

cdr3_length: 16
d_call: TRBD1
clone_size: -
j_call: TRBJ1-2
v_call: TRBV2
cdr3_aa: CASRGQGAVESYGYTF
cdr3_nt: TGTGCCAGCAGGGGACAGGGGGCAGTTGAGAGCTATGGCTACACCTTC

cdr3_length: 12
d_call: -
clone_size: -
j_call: TRBJ1-2
v_call: TRBV5-6
cdr3_aa: CASSQDNYGYTF
cdr3_nt: TGTGCCAGCAGCCAGGATAACTATGGCTACACCTTC

cdr3_length: 14
d_call: -
clone_size: -
j_call: TRBJ2-7
v_call: TRBV21-1
cdr3_aa: CASSKGKGADEQYF
cdr3_nt: TGTGCCAGCAGCAAAGGTAAGGGGGCGGACGAGCAGTACTTC

cdr3_length: 14
d_call: -
clone_size: -
j_call: TRBJ2-3
v_call: TRBV30
cdr3_aa: CAWNRQGSTDTQYF
cdr3_nt: TGTGCCTGGAATCGTCAGGGGAGCACAGATACGCAGTATTTT

cdr3_length: 18
d_call: TRBD1
clone_size: -
j_call: TRBJ1-1
v_call: TRBV7-9
cdr3_aa: CASSSPDWTGSMNTEAFF
cdr3_nt: TGTGCCAGCAGCTCTCCGGATTGGACAGGCTCTATGAACACTGAAGCTTTCTTT

cdr3_length: 13
d_call: -
clone_size: -
j_call: TRBJ1-1
v_call: TRBV30
cdr3_aa: CAWRQGQRTEAFF
cdr3_nt: TGTGCCTGGAGACAGGGACAAAGAACTGAAGCTTTCTTT

cdr3_length: 18
d_call: -
clone_size: -
j_call: TRBJ2-3
v_call: TRBV19
cdr3_aa: CASSIGLAQVPSTDTQYF
cdr3_nt: TGTGCCAGTAGTATAGGCCTCGCACAGGTGCCCAGCACAGATACGCAGTATTTT

cdr3_length: 15
d_call: -
clone_size: -
j_call: TRBJ2-7
v_call: TRBV27
cdr3_aa: CASRPWDGGSYEQYF
cdr3_nt: TGTGCCAGCAGGCCCTGGGACGGCGGGTCCTACGAGCAGTACTTC

cdr3_length: 14
d_call: -
clone_size: -
j_call: TRBJ2-1
v_call: TRBV11-2
cdr3_aa: CASSLGGTYNEQFF
cdr3_nt: TGTGCCAGCAGCTTAGGAGGCACCTACAATGAGCAGTTCTTC

cdr3_length: 12
d_call: -
clone_size: -
j_call: TRBJ1-1
v_call: TRBV5-8
cdr3_aa: CASSFWNTEAFF
cdr3_nt: TGTGCCAGCAGCTTTTGGAACACTGAAGCTTTCTTT

cdr3_length: 18
d_call: TRBD2
clone_size: -
j_call: TRBJ2-3
v_call: TRBV5-1
cdr3_aa: CASSLGLADLFSTDTQYF
cdr3_nt: TGCGCCAGCAGCTTAGGACTAGCGGATCTCTTCAGCACAGATACGCAGTATTTT